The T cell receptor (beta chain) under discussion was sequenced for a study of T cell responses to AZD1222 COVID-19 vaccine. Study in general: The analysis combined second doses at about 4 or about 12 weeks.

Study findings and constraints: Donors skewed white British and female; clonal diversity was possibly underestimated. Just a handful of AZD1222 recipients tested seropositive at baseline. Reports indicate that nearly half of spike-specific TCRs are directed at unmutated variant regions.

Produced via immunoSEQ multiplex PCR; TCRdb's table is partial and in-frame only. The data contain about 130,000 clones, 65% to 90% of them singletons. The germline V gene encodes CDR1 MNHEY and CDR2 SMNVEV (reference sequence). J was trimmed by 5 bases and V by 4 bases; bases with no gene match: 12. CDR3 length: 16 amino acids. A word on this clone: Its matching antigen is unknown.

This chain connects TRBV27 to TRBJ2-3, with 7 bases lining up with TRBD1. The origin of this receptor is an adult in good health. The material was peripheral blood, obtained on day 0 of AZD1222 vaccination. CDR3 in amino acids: CASSWGTVLQGDTQYF. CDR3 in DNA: TGTGCCAGCAGTTGGGGGACAGTCCTCCAGGGAGATACGCAGTATTTT.